The clone carrying this T cell receptor (beta chain) was recorded at least ten times. What it recognizes is unknown. Germline V gene lookup returns CDR1 SQVTM and CDR2 ANQGSEA. The CDR3 covers 13 residues. V shed 6 bases and J shed 1 base, with 10 bases lying between them. Construction of TCR beta libraries was performed using quantitative 5'-RACE with molecular barcodes. TCRdb passed the 5' RACE reads through MiXCR, listing each CDR3 protein once. Of around 890,000 distinct CDR3 sequences in the sample, around 11% were seen once. This entry is derived from a study of CD8 T cells in ankylosing spondylitis. Notes on the study in general: What seemed typical of ankylosing spondylitis blood was a TCR beta motif built from several highly homologous variants. Clones linked to disease, bearing a CD8+ phenotype, were relatively rare in peripheral blood. Both synovial fluid and blood in reactive arthritis had previously been reported to carry some motif variants. Researchers reportedly found disease-linked clones significantly enriched in matched ankylosing spondylitis synovial fluid.

Sequencing input: blood, either unsorted or a sorted T cell fraction (not recorded which). The sequence was obtained from a male donor with ankylosing spondylitis. The genes are TRBV29-1 and TRBJ2-1, with D perhaps matching TRBD2 (6 bases). CDR3 in DNA: TGCAGCGTCGGGAGTACGTCCTACAATGAGCAGTTCTTC. Translating gives CSVGSTSYNEQFF.